This record looks at one TCR beta chain sequence and its context. This sample stems from a study of follicular helper T cells after annual influenza vaccination. The time point is: 2015-2016 season, 7 days after influenza vaccination. Repertoires were generated with immunoSEQ multiplex PCR, while TCRdb's copy carries only in-frame clones and drops some. Counted here are several hundred clones, 72% occurring once; the ten biggest clones make up about 7.1%. The CDR3 length is 18 residues. The sample in question was CXCR5+ CD38+ circulating T follicular helper cells from blood, obtained 7 days after influenza vaccination. Documented subset: circulating Tfh, non-naive CD4+CXCR5+PD-1+ (ICOS+CD38+ or ICOS-CD38-). J is TRBJ1-1 and V is TRBV21-1; the table gives TRBD1 as D, unverified against the DNA. TRBV21-1 is a documented pseudogene. The sequence was obtained from an adult who received the influenza vaccine. The CDR3 nucleotides read TGTGCCAGCAGCAAACCAGGGGGCCAAAAAACAATGAACACTGAAGCTTTCTTT. Translation: CASSKPGGQKTMNTEAFF.